The sequence of this T cell receptor (beta chain) was determined in a study of monozygotic twins with inflammatory bowel disease. This CDR3 is built from 13 residues. The V gene's germline CDR1 is DFQATT and CDR2 SNEGSKA (reference sequence). Note on this clonotype: Its antigen is unknown.

Study results and limitations: Separate T cell subtypes could not be resolved from one another.

TCRdb re-called the 5' RACE reads; one entry per CDR3 protein, DNA not given. The sample shows about 420,000 distinct CDR3 sequences, and under 3% sits with its ten largest clones. Sequenced: blood. The chain is built from TRBV20-1 and TRBJ2-6. The TCR comes from a human donor with ulcerative colitis or Crohn's disease, or a healthy co-twin of an affected twin (not recorded which). The CDR3: CSFGGSGANVLTF.